This is a list of T cell receptor beta chains from one sample in a study of T cell repertoires in cytomegalovirus infection. MiXCR, run by TCRdb on the reads, gives a single entry per CDR3 protein. The data show more than 250,000 distinct CDR3 sequences, about 13% seen once. The sequenced material came from PBMCs. These receptors all come from a human donor in good health (CMV status not recorded). Some clones in this sample may be carry-over from other donors' samples. The CDR3 runs from the conserved cysteine through the conserved F or W. The D gene is left open where the match is weak. Clone size, where shown, is once, few, many, or a class for clones that have expanded.

.	TRBV7-2	15	many	TRBJ2-1	TGTGCCAGCAGTTCAGCGGCTAGCTCCTACAATGAGCAGTTCTTC	CASSSAASSYNEQFF
.	TRBV28	13	.	TRBJ1-2	TGTGCCAGCAGCTGGGGCATTTCCTATGGCTACACCTTC	CASSWGISYGYTF
.	TRBV15	15	.	TRBJ2-7	TGTGCCACCAGCAGAGATATACAGGAATCCTACGAGCAGTACTTC	CATSRDIQESYEQYF
.	TRBV6-5	15	.	TRBJ2-1	TGTGCCAGCTCCCTTCTAGCCACCACCATCAATGAGCAGTTCTTC	CASSLLATTINEQFF
TRBD1	TRBV7-2	16	many	TRBJ1-1	TGTGCCAGCAGCCCCCAGGGGGGGGGGAGTAGAACTGAAGCTTTCTTT	CASSPQGGGSRTEAFF
.	TRBV19	14	few	TRBJ1-5	TGTGCCAGTAGTTACAGAGATTCCAATCAGCCCCAGCATTTT	CASSYRDSNQPQHF
.	TRBV15	15	many	TRBJ2-2	TGTGCCACCAGGATGAACGACAGAAACACCGGGGAGCTGTTTTTT	CATRMNDRNTGELFF
TRBD2	TRBV4-2	15	.	TRBJ2-1	TGTGCCAGCAGCCAATTGCCTAGCGGTGGGAATGAGCAGTTCTTC	CASSQLPSGGNEQFF
TRBD1	TRBV4-1	14	.	TRBJ1-5	TGCGCCAGCAGCCCGACAGGGTTAGGACAGCCCCAGCATTTT	CASSPTGLGQPQHF
.	TRBV7-2	15	many	TRBJ2-1	TGTGCCAGCAGCTTAGAGTGGGGGCTTTACAATGAGCAGTTCTTC	CASSLEWGLYNEQFF
.	TRBV7-2	14	many	TRBJ2-3	TGTGCCAGCAGCCCACAGGGTAGCACAGATACGCAGTATTTT	CASSPQGSTDTQYF
TRBD2	TRBV7-6	16	.	TRBJ2-2	TGTGCCAGCAGCTACCCGGGACTAGCCGACACCGGGGAGCTGTTTTTT	CASSYPGLADTGELFF
.	TRBV28	15	few	TRBJ1-5	TGTGCCAGCAGATCCCCGGGTTTTAGCAATCAGCCCCAGCATTTT	CASRSPGFSNQPQHF
TRBD2	TRBV6-4	16	many	TRBJ2-1	TGTGCCAGCAGTGACTCGGGACTAGCGGACTACAATGAGCAGTTCTTC	CASSDSGLADYNEQFF
.	TRBV5-1	14	few	TRBJ2-7	TGCGCCAGCAGCTTGGACAGGGATACCTACGAGCAGTACTTC	CASSLDRDTYEQYF
TRBD2	TRBV12-3/TRBV12-4	15	few	TRBJ2-7	TGTGCCAGCAGTTCGCGGACTAGCGGGGGCAACGAGCAGTACTTC	CASSSRTSGGNEQYF
.	TRBV7-2	15	many	TRBJ2-3	TGTGCCAGCAGCTTAGCGCTACGGGGTACAGATACGCAGTATTTT	CASSLALRGTDTQYF
TRBD1	TRBV7-9	16	many	TRBJ2-3	TGTGCCAGCAGGGGACGGACAGGGAGCGCCACAGATACGCAGTATTTT	CASRGRTGSATDTQYF
.	TRBV11-3	16	many	TRBJ2-3	TGTGCCAGCAGCGATCGACAACAGGGCCGCACAGATACGCAGTATTTT	CASSDRQQGRTDTQYF
TRBD1	TRBV5-4	14	many	TRBJ1-1	TGTGCCAGCAGCCCAGGGGGCGGTTGGACTGAAGCTTTCTTT	CASSPGGGWTEAFF
TRBD1	TRBV28	18	.	TRBJ1-3	TGTGCCAGCAGTTTATTGGGGCCGACAGGGCTGCTTGGAAACACCATATATTTT	CASSLLGPTGLLGNTIYF
TRBD2	TRBV28	15	many	TRBJ2-3	TGTGCCAGCTGGACTAGCGGGATACCCACAGATACGCAGTATTTT	CASWTSGIPTDTQYF
.	TRBV7-8	16	many	TRBJ1-4	TGTGCCAGCAGCTTAGGGTCTGGAGCACTAAATGAAAAACTGTTTTTT	CASSLGSGALNEKLFF
TRBD1	TRBV29-1	12	.	TRBJ1-2	TGCAGCGTTTCGGACAGGATCTATGGCTACACCTTC	CSVSDRIYGYTF
.	TRBV11-2	13	.	TRBJ2-1	TGTGCCAGCAGCTTACCAGGGGTAATTGAGCAGTTCTTC	CASSLPGVIEQFF
.	TRBV4-3	15	many	TRBJ2-3	TGCGCCAGCAGCCAAGATGCGGGGAACACAGATACGCAGTATTTT	CASSQDAGNTDTQYF
.	TRBV28	12	few	TRBJ1-1	TGTGCCAGCAGGGTGTTCGGCACTGAAGCTTTCTTT	CASRVFGTEAFF
.	TRBV7-4	17	.	TRBJ2-2	TGTGCCAGCAGCTTACGGGGAACTAGGTCGAACACCGGGGAGCTGTTTTTT	CASSLRGTRSNTGELFF
.	TRBV6-2/TRBV6-3	14	.	TRBJ2-1	TGTGCCAGCATTGAGGCTGGGGCGTACAATGAGCAGTTCTTC	CASIEAGAYNEQFF